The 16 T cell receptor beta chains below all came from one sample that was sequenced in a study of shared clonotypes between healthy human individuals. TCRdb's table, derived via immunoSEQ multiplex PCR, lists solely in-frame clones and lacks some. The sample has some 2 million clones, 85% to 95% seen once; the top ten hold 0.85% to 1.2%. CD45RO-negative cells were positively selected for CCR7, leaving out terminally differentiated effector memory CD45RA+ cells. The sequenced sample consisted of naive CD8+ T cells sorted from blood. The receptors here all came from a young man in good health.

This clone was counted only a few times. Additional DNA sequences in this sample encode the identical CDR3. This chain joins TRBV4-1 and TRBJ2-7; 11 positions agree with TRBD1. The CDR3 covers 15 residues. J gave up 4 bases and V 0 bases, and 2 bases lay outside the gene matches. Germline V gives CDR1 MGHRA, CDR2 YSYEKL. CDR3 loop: CASSQEDRGLYEQYF. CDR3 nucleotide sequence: TGCGCCAGCAGCCAAGAGGACAGGGGGCTGTACGAGCAGTACTTC.

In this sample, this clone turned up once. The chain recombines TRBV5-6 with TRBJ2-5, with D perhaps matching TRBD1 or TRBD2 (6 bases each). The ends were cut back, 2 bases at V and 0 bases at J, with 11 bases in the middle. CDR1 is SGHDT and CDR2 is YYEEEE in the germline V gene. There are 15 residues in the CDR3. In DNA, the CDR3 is TGTGCCAGCAGCTTAGGGGGACTGTACCAAGAGACCCAGTACTTC. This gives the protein CASSLGGLYQETQYF. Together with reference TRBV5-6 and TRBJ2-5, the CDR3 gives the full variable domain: DAGVTQSPTHLIKTRGQQVTLRCSPKSGHDTVSWYQQALGQGPQFIFQYYEEEERQRGNFPDRFSGHQFPNYSSELNVNALLLGDSALYLCASSLGGLYQETQYFGPGTRLLVL.

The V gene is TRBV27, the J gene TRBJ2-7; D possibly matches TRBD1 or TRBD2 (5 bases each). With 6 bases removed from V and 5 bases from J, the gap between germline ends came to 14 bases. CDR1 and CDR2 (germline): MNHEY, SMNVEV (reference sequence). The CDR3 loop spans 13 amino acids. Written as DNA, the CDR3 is TGTGCCAGCAGAGGGACGGGAAACCACGAGCAGTACTTC. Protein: CASRGTGNHEQYF.

The CDR3 protein is CASGLGVNTEAFF. The CDR3 DNA reads TGTGCTAGTGGTTTGGGCGTGAACACTGAAGCTTTCTTT. V is TRBV12-5 and J is TRBJ1-1; D ambiguous. Trimming left V 1 base short and J 0 bases short, with 3 bases between. Germline V lookup: CDR1 LGHNT, CDR2 FRNRAP. This CDR3 is 13 amino acids long.

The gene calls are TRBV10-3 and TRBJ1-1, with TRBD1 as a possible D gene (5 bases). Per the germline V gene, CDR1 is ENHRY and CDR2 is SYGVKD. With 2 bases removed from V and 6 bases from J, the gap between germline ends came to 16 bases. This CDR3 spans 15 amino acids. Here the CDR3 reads CAISEAGLGIAEAFF. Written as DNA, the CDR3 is TGTGCCATCAGTGAGGCAGGGCTGGGTATTGCTGAAGCTTTCTTT.

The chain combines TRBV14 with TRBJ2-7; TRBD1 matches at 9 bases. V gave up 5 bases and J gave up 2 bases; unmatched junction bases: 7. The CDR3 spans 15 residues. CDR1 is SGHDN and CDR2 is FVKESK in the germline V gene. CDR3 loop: CASSFGTGLTYEQYF. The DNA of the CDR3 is TGTGCCAGCAGCTTCGGGACAGGGTTGACCTACGAGCAGTACTTC.

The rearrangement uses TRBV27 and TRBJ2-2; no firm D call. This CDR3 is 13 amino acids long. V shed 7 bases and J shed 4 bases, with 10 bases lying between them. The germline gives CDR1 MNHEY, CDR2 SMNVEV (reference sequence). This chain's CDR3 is CASTTYGTGELFF. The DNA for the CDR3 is TGTGCCAGCACCACGTACGGCACCGGGGAGCTGTTTTTT.

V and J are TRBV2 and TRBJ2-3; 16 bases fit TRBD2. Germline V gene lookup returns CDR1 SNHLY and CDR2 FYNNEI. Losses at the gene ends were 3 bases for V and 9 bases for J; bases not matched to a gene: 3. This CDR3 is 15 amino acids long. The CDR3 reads CASSDAGLAGGTQYF. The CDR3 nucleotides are TGTGCCAGCAGTGATGCGGGACTAGCGGGGGGGACGCAGTATTTT.

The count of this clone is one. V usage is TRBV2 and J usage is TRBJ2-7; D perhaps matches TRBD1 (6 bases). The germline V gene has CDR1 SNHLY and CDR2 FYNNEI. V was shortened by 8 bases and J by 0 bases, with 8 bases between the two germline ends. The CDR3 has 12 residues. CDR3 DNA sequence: TGTGCCAGCGGGGGCCGCTCCTACGAGCAGTACTTC. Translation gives CASGGRSYEQYF.

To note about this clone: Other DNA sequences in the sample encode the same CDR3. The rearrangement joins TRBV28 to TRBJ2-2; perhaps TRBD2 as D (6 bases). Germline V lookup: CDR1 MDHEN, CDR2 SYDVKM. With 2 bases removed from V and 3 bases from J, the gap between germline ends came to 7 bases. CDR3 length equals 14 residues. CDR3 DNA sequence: TGTGCCAGCAGTTTAGGAGGGGACACCGGGGAGCTGTTTTTT. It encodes CASSLGGDTGELFF.

The CDR3 nucleotides read TGTGCGGCCGGCTACGAGCAGTACTTC. It codes for CAAGYEQYF. V gene TRBV6-1 combines with J gene TRBJ2-7, with D uncertain. The CDR3 extends over 9 amino acids. The germline gives CDR1 MNHNS, CDR2 SASEGT.

The CDR3 nucleotides are TGTGCCAGCAACACCCGGGGGGGGTCCCATTCACCCCTCCACTTT. Its protein is CASNTRGGSHSPLHF. The chain joins TRBV13 to TRBJ1-6, with TRBD1 as a possible D gene (5 bases). The V gene lost 7 bases and the J gene lost 8 bases, with 18 bases spanning the gap. This CDR3 is built from 15 residues. From germline, CDR1 is PRHDT and CDR2 FYEKMQ (reference sequence).

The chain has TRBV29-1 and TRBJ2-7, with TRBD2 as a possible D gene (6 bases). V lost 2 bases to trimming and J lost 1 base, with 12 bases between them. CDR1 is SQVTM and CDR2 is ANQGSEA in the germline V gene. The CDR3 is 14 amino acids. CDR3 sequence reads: CSVEFGAGSYEQYF. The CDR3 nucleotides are TGCAGCGTTGAATTCGGGGCGGGGTCCTACGAGCAGTACTTC.

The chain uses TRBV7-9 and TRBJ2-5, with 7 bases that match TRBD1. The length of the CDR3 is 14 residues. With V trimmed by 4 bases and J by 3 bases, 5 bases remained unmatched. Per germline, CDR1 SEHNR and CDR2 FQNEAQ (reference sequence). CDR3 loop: CASSSGQAKETQYF. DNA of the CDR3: TGTGCCAGCAGCTCAGGACAGGCAAAAGAGACCCAGTACTTC.

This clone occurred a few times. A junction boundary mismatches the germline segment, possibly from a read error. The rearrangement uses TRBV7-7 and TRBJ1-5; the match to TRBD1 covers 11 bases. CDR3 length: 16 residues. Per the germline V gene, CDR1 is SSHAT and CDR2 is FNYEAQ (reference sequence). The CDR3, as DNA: TGTGCTAGCAGCTTGGACAGGGGGCGGGCGAGTCAGCCCCAGCATTTT. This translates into CASSLDRGRASQPQHF.

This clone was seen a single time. The CDR3 sequence: CASSLGLVAGGVSGANVLTF. Written as DNA, the CDR3 is TGTGCCAGCAGCTTAGGCCTGGTAGCGGGAGGCGTCTCTGGGGCCAACGTCCTGACTTTC. The V and J genes are TRBV13 and TRBJ2-6, with TRBD2 matching 10 bases. CDR3 size: 20 residues. After removal of 0 bases from V and 0 bases from J, the junction contained 8 bases not matched to a gene. Germline CDR1 is PRHDT and CDR2 is FYEKMQ (reference sequence). Based on the CDR3 plus reference TRBV13 and TRBJ2-6, the full variable domain is AAGVIQSPRHLIKEKRETATLKCYPIPRHDTVYWYQQGPGQDPQFLISFYEKMQSDKGSIPDRFSAQQFSDYHSELNMSSLELGDSALYFCASSLGLVAGGVSGANVLTFGAGSRLTVL.